This T cell receptor beta chain was observed in a study of metastatic and nonmetastatic thyroid tumors. Study in general: Across peripheral blood and tumor or nodule tissue samples taken from malignant and benign thyroid patients, the repertoires were compared with one another. General study results and limits: Reportedly, malignant thyroid tumors had significantly higher TCR beta diversity than benign nodules, in blood and tumor.

As originally analysed: Built for papillary thyroid cancer, a distant-metastasis classifier drew on CDR3 differences across clinicopathological groups. TCRdb ran MiXCR on the PCR reads. The V and J calls reflect TCRdb's pipeline rather than the authors' work. The top ten clones hold roughly 12% of a sample with fewer than 20,000 clones, about a quarter of them seen once. The germline V gene encodes CDR1 DFQATT and CDR2 SNEGSKA (reference sequence). The length of the CDR3 is 12 residues. Thyroid surgery was preceded by no treatment in any patient. In the case of this clone: Its antigen is unidentified.

The source of this sequence is a female donor with papillary thyroid cancer or a benign thyroid nodule (not recorded which). Some clones in this sample may be carry-over from other donors' samples. V and J are TRBV20-1 and TRBJ2-1; 8 nucleotides match TRBD2. Sample: tumor tissue. The CDR3 loop is CTLAGNYNEQFF. The DNA of the CDR3 is TGCACCTTAGCGGGGAACTACAATGAGCAGTTCTTC.